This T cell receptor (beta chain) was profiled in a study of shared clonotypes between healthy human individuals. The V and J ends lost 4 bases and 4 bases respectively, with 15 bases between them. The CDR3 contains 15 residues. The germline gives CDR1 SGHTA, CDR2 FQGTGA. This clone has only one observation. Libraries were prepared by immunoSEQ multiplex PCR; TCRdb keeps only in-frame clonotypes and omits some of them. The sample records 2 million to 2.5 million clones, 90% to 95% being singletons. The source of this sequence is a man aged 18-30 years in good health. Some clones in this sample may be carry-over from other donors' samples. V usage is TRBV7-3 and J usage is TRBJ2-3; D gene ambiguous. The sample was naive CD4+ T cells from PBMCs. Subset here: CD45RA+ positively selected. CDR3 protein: CASSSVLSDADTQYF. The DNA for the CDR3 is TGTGCCAGCAGCTCGGTACTCTCAGACGCAGATACGCAGTATTTT.